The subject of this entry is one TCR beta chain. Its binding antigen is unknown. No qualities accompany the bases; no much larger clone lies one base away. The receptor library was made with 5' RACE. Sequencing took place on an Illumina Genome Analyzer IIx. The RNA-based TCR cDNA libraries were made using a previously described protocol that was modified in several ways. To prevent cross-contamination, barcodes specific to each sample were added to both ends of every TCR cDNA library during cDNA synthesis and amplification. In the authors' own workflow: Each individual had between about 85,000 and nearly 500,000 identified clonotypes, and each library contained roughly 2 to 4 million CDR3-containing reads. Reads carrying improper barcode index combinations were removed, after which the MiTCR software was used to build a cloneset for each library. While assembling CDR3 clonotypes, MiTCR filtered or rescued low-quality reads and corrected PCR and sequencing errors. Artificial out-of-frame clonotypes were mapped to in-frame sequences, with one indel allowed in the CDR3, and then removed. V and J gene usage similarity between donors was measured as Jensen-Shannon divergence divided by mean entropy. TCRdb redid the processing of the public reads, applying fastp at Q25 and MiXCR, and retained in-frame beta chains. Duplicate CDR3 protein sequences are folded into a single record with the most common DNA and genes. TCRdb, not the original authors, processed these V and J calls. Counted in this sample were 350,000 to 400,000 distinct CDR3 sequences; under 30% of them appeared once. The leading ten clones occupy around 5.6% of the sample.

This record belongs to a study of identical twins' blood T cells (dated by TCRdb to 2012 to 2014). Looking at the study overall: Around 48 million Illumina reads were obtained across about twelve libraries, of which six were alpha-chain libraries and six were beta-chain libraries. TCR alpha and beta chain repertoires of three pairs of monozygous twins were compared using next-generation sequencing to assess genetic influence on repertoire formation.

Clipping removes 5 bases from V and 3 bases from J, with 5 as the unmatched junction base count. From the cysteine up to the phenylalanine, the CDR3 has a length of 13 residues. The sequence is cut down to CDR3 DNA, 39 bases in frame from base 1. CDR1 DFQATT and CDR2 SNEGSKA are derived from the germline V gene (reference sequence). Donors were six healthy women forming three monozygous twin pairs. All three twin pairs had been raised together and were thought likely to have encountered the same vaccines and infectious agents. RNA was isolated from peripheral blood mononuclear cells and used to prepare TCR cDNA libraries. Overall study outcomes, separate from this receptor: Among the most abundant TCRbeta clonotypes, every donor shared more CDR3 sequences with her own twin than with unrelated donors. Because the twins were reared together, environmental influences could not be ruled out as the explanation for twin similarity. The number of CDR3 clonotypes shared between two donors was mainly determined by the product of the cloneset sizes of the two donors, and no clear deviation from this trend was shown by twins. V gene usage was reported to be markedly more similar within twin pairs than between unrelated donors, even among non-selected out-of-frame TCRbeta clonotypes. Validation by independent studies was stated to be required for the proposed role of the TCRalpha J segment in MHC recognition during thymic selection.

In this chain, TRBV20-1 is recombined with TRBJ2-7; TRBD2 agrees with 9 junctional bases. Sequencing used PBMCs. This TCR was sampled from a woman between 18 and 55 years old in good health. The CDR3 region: CSALAGARYEQYF. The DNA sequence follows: TGCAGTGCTTTAGCGGGAGCCCGCTACGAGCAGTACTTC.